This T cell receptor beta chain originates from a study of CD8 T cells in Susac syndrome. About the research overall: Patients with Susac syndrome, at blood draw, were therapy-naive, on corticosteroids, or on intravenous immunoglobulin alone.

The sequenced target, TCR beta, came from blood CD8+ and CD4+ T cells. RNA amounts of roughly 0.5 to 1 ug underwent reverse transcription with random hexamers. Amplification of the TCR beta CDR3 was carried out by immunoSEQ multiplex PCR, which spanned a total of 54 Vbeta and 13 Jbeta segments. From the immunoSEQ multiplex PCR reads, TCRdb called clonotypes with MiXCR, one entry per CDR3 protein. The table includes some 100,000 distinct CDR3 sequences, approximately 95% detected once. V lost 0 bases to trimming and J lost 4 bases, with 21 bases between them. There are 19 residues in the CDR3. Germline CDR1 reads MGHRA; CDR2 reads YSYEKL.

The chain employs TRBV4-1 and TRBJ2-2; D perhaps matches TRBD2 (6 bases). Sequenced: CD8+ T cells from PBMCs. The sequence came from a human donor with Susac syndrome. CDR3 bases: TGCGCCAGCAGCCAAGACGGGGCCGGGAGAGGGTTGCTCACCGGGGAGCTGTTTTTT. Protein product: CASSQDGAGRGLLTGELFF.